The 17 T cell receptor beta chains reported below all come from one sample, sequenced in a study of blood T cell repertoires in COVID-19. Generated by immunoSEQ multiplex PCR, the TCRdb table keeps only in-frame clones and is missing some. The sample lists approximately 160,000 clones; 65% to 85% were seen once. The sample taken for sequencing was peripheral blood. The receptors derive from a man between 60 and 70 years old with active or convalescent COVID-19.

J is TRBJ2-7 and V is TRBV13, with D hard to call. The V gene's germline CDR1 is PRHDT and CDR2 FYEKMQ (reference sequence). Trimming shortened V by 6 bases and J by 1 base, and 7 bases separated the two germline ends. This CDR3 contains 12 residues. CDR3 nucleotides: TGTGCCAGCAGTCTGGCTTCCTACGAGCAGTACTTC. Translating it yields CASSLASYEQYF.

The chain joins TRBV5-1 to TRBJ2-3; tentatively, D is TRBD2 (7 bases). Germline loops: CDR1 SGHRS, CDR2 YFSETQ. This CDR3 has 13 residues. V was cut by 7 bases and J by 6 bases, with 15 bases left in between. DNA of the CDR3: TGCGCCAGCGCACTTGGGGGGGCGGATACGCAGTATTTT. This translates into CASALGGADTQYF.

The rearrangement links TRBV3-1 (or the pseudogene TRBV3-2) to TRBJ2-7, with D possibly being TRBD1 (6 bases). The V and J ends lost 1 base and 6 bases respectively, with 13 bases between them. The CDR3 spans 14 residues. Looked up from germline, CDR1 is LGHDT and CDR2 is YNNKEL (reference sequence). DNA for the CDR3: TGTGCCAGCAGCCAAGTTTTGTCAGGGGCCGAGCAGTACTTC. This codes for CASSQVLSGAEQYF.

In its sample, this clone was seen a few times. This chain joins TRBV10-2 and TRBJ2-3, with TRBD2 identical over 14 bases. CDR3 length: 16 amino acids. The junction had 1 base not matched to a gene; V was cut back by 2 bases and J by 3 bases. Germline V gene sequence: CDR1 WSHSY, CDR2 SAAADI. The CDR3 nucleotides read TGCGCCAGCAGTGAGGGGACTAGCGGGAGAACAGATACGCAGTATTTT. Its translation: CASSEGTSGRTDTQYF.

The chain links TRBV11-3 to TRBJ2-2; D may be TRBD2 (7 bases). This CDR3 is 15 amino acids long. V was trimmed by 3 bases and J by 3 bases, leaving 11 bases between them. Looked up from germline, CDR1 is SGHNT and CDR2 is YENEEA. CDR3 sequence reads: CASSFGGGDTGELFF. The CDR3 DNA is TGTGCCAGCAGCTTTGGGGGGGGCGACACCGGGGAGCTGTTTTTT.

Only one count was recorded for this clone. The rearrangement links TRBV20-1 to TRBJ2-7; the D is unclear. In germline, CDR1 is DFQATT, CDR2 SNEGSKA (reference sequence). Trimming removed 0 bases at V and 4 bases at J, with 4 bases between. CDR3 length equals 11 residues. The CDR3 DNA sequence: TGCAGTGCTAGAGATATTTACGAGCAGTACTTC. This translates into CSARDIYEQYF.

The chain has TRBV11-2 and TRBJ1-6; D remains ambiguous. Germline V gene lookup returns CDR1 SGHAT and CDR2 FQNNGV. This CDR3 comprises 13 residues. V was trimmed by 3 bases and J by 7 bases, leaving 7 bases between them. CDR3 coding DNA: TGTGCCAGCAGCTTCCGGAGGAATTCACCCCTCCACTTT. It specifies CASSFRRNSPLHF.

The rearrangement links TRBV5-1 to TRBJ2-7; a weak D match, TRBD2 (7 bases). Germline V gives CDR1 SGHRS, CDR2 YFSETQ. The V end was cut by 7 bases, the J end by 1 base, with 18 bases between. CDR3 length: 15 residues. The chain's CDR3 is CASLPGGWGSYEQYF. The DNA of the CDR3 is TGCGCCAGCCTCCCGGGGGGCTGGGGATCCTACGAGCAGTACTTC.

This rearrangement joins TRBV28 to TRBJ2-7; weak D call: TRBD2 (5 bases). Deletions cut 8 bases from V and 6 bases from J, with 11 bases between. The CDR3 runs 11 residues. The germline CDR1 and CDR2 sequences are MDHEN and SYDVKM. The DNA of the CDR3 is TGTGCCAGCGGACTGACGACCGAGCAGTACTTC. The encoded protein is CASGLTTEQYF.

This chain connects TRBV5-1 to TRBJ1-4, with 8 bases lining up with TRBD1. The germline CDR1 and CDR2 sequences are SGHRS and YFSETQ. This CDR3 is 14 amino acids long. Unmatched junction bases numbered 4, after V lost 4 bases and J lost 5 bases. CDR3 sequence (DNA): TGCGCCAGCAGCCAGACAGGGGCGAATGAAAAACTGTTTTTT. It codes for CASSQTGANEKLFF.

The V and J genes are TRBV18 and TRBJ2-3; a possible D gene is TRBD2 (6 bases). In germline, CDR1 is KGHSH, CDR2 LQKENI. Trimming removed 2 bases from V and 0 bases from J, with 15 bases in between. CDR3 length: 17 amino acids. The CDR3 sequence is CASSPRRASTSTDTQYF. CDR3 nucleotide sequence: TGTGCCAGCTCACCAAGGAGGGCTTCCACTAGCACAGATACGCAGTATTTT.

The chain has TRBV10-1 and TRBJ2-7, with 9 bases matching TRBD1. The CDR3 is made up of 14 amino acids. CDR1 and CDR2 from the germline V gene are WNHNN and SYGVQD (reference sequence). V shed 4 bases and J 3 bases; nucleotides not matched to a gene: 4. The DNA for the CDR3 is TGCGCCAGCAGTGCCGGGACAGGGTTCTACGAGCAGTACTTC. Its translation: CASSAGTGFYEQYF.

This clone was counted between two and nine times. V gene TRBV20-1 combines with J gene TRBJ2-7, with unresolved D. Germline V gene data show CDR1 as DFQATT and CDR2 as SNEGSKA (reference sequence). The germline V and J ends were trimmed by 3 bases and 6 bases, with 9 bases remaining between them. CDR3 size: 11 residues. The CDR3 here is CSASIAFEQYF. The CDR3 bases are TGCAGTGCTAGTATAGCTTTCGAGCAGTACTTC.

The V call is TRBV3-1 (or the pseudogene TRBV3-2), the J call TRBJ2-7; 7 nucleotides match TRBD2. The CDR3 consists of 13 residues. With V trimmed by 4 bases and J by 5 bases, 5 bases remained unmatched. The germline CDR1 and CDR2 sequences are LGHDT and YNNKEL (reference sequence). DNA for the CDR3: TGTGCCAGCAGCCCGGGGGGTGGCCACGAGCAGTACTTC. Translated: CASSPGGGHEQYF.

The CDR3 region has the DNA TGTGCCAGCAGCTCGACTGAGGGAATATACGAGCAGTACTTC. Translating gives CASSSTEGIYEQYF. V usage is TRBV7-9 and J usage is TRBJ2-7, with D tentatively TRBD2 (5 bases). The CDR3 sequence is 14 residues long. V lost 4 bases and J 4 bases, leaving 14 bases between the germline ends. Germline CDR1 SEHNR, CDR2 FQNEAQ (reference sequence).

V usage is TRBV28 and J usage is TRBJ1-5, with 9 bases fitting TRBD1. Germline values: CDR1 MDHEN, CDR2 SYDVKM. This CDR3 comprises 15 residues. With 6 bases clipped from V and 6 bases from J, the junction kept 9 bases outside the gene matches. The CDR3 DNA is TGTGCCAGCAGACCCGGGACAGGGCGTTTTCAGCCCCAGCATTTT. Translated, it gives CASRPGTGRFQPQHF.

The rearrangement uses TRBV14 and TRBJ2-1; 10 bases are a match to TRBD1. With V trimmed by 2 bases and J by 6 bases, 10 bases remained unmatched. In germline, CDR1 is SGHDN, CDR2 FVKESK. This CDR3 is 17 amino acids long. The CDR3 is CASSQSRDRGRGNEQFF. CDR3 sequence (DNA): TGTGCCAGCAGCCAATCCCGGGACAGGGGAAGGGGCAATGAGCAGTTCTTC.